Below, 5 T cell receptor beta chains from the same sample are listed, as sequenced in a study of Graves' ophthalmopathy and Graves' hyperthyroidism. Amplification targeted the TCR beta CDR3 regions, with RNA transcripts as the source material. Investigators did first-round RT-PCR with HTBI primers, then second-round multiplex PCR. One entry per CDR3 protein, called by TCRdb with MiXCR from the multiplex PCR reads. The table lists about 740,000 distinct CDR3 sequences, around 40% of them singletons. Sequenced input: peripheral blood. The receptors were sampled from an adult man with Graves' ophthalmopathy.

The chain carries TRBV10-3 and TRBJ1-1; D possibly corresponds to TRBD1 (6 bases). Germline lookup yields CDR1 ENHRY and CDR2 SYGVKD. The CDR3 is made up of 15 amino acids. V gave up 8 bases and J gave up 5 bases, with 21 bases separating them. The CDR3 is CAIGKTSGGATEAFF. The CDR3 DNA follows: TGTGCCATCGGGAAGACTAGCGGGGGGGCTACTGAAGCTTTCTTT.

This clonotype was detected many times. CDR3 nucleotide sequence: TGTGCCAGCAGCCCCCGGGACAGGGTCTCCCCCCTCCACTTT. Protein product: CASSPRDRVSPLHF. The chain employs TRBV12-3 or TRBV12-4 and TRBJ1-6, with TRBD1 matching over 9 bases. V dropped 6 bases and J dropped 13; count of bases not matched to a gene: 10. The CDR3 is 14 amino acids.

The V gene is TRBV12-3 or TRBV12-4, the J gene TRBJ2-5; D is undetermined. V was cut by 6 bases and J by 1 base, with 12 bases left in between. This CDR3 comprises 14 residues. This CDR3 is CASSFSPFQETQYF. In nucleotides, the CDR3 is TGTGCCAGCAGCTTCAGTCCCTTCCAAGAGACCCAGTACTTC.

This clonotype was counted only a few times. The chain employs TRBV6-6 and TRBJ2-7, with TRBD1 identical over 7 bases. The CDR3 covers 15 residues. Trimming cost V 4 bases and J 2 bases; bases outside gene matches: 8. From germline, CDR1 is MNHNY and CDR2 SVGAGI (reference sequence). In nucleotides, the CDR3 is TGTGCCAGCAGTTTGCTTCGGCAGGGGGCCTACGAGCAGTACTTC. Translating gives CASSLLRQGAYEQYF.

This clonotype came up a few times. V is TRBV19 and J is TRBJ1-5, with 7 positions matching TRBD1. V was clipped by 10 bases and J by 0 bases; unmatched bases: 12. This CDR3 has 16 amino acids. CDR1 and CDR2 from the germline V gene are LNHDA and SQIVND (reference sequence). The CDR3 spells CATGERQGISNQPQHF. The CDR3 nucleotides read TGTGCCACCGGAGAAAGACAGGGAATTAGCAATCAGCCCCAGCATTTT.